This TCR beta chain is from a study of cytomegalovirus exposure and HLA in healthy donors. Trimming left V 3 bases short and J 6 bases short, with 21 bases between. The CDR3 sequence is 17 residues long. Germline CDR1 reads LNHDA; CDR2 reads SQIVND (reference sequence). This table comes from immunoSEQ multiplex PCR, and its TCRdb copy is limited to in-frame clones, with some not included. The repertoire includes around 250,000 clones, about 92% of them detected once, and around 3.1% sits in the top ten. The clonotype was recovered from a woman aged 25 to 45 in good health and CMV-seronegative. Sample: PBMCs. This chain joins TRBV19 and TRBJ2-1; possibly TRBD2 for D (7 bases). CDR3 loop: CASSIGVLQGGGNEQFF. The DNA of the CDR3 is TGTGCCAGTAGTATTGGAGTCCTACAGGGCGGGGGCAATGAGCAGTTCTTC. Complete variable domain (other parts from reference TRBV19 and TRBJ2-1): DGGITQSPKYLFRKEGQNVTLSCEQNLNHDAMYWYRQDPGQGLRLIYYSQIVNDFQKGDIAEGYSVSREKKESFPLTVTSAQKNPTAFYLCASSIGVLQGGGNEQFFGPGTRLTVL.